This T cell receptor (beta chain) was retrieved from a study of early T cells in non-severe SARS-CoV-2 infection. This clonotype was counted between two and nine times. Unique molecular identifiers were attached to individual cDNA molecules. TCRdb independently ran MiXCR on the 5' RACE reads; one entry per CDR3 protein. Counted here are some 45,000 distinct CDR3 sequences, more than 6.5% occurring once; the ten biggest clones make up around 7.9%. The CDR3 runs 17 residues. The V and J ends lost 3 bases and 0 bases respectively, with 15 bases between them. The J gene is TRBJ2-1, the V gene TRBV12-3 or TRBV12-4; TRBD1 is a possible D gene (5 bases). The source is an adult who was a healthcare worker with PCR-confirmed SARS-CoV-2 infection or an uninfected control (not recorded which). Sample: whole blood. CDR3 residues: CASSLSRVLSSYNEQFF. The CDR3, as DNA: TGTGCCAGCAGTTTGTCCAGGGTCCTAAGCTCCTACAATGAGCAGTTCTTC.